The 2 T cell receptor beta chains below were found in one sample sequenced in a study of Graves' ophthalmopathy and Graves' hyperthyroidism. Beta-chain TCR CDR3 regions were amplified from RNA transcripts. First-round RT-PCR relied on HTBI primers, and a second-round multiplex PCR came next. TCRdb re-called the multiplex PCR reads with MiXCR, one entry per CDR3 protein. The sample carries about 1.1 million distinct CDR3 sequences, about 40% recorded once. The specimen was peripheral blood or thyroid tissue (not recorded which). The source of these receptors is an adult man with Graves' hyperthyroidism.

The CDR3 bases are TGTGCCAGCCTCGGGGGACAGGGTTCATCCGGGGAGCTGTTTTTT. It codes for CASLGGQGSSGELFF. V is TRBV12-3 or TRBV12-4 and J is TRBJ2-2, with 9 bases matching TRBD1. The CDR3 covers 15 residues. V shed 8 bases, J shed 6 bases, and the junction held 10 bases outside the gene matches.

The chain employs TRBV24-1 and TRBJ2-5; D is uncertain. V was clipped by 5 bases and J by 2 bases, with 11 bases between them. This CDR3 is 14 amino acids long. Germline lookup yields CDR1 KGHDR and CDR2 SFDVKD. In nucleotides, the CDR3 is TGTGCCACCAGTGGTCCGTGGGCTCAAGAGACCCAGTACTTC. Protein product: CATSGPWAQETQYF.